The 22 T cell receptor beta chains presented below share a single source sample, sequenced in a study of T cells in Graves' hyperthyroidism and ophthalmopathy (dated by TCRdb to between 2018 and 2021). The library was obtained by multiplex PCR. Sequenced using an Illumina HiSeq 2000. The TCR beta CDR3 regions were amplified from the RNA transcripts. The TCR CDR3 was subjected to a first round of RT-PCR using the HTBI primer set and the Qiagen OneStep RT-PCR kit. The public reads were quality trimmed at Q25 with fastp and then assembled into clones with MiXCR by TCRdb, keeping productive beta chains. When rows share a CDR3 protein, they turn into one entry using the most common DNA and genes. This sample lists hundreds of thousands of distinct CDR3 sequences; less than 45% were detected once. The top ten clonotypes cover approximately 6.8% of the sample. Sample: peripheral blood or thyroid tissue (not recorded which). The receptors derive from an adult man with Graves' disease, either hyperthyroidism or ophthalmopathy (not recorded which).

V is TRBV2 and J is TRBJ2-7; 9 bases map to TRBD1. The CDR3 is made up of 15 amino acids. The germline CDR1 and CDR2 sequences are SNHLY and FYNNEI. V shed 5 bases, J shed 3 bases, and the junction held 8 bases outside the gene matches. The CDR3 spells CASSQDRGPLYEQYF. The CDR3 DNA is TGTGCCAGCAGTCAGGACAGGGGACCTCTCTACGAGCAGTACTTC.

In its sample, this clonotype was seen many times. The genes are TRBV2 and TRBJ1-2, with D tentatively TRBD1 (5 bases). The V gene's germline CDR1 is SNHLY and CDR2 FYNNEI. The CDR3 totals 14 residues. V lost 6 bases to trimming and J lost 4 bases, with 15 bases between them. CDR3 loop: CASRLQGTVYGYTF. CDR3 nucleotides: TGTGCCAGCAGGCTCCAGGGAACCGTCTATGGCTACACCTTC.

In nucleotides, the CDR3 is TGTGCCAGTAGTTCCAACAGGGGTGCCCTGTTTTTT. Amino acids: CASSSNRGALFF. The V call is TRBV7-9, the J call TRBJ2-2; 7 positions agree with TRBD1. The V gene's germline CDR1 is SEHNR and CDR2 FQNEAQ (reference sequence). The junction had 12 bases not matched to a gene; V was cut back by 9 bases and J by 14 bases. This CDR3 has 12 amino acids.

The genes are TRBV19 and TRBJ1-2, with 7 positions matching TRBD1. Germline V lookup: CDR1 LNHDA, CDR2 SQIVND (reference sequence). The CDR3 extends over 16 amino acids. Losses at the gene ends were 7 bases for V and 0 bases for J; bases not matched to a gene: 11. The CDR3 loop reads CASIMDSGTANYGYTF. CDR3 in DNA: TGTGCCAGTATTATGGACAGCGGGACAGCTAACTATGGCTACACCTTC.

This clonotype came up many times. The chain's CDR3 is CASSEQGREAFF. For the CDR3, the DNA is TGTGCCAGCAGTGAACAGGGACGCGAAGCTTTCTTT. The J gene is TRBJ1-1, the V gene TRBV2, with TRBD1 as a possible D gene (5 bases). The germline CDR1 and CDR2 sequences are SNHLY and FYNNEI. Trimming shortened V by 2 bases and J by 8 bases, and 9 bases separated the two germline ends. This CDR3 is 12 amino acids long. The full variable domain, with the rest looked up from reference TRBV2 and TRBJ1-1, is EPEVTQTPSHQVTQMGQEVILRCVPISNHLYFYWYRQILGQKVEFLVSFYNNEISEKSEIFDDQFSVERPDGSNFTLKIRSTKLEDSAMYFCASSEQGREAFFGQGTRLTVV.

In regard to this clonotype: With a much larger clone just one base away, this may be a read error. The chain carries TRBV10-3 and TRBJ2-5; tentative D call: TRBD2 (5 bases). Trimming stripped 5 bases from V and 7 bases from J, with 14 bases between. Germline CDR1 reads ENHRY; CDR2 reads SYGVKD. CDR3 length: 13 amino acids. DNA for the CDR3: TGTGCCATCAGTTCTAGATTTGGAGGGACCCAGTACTTC. Encoded protein: CAISSRFGGTQYF.

The rearrangement uses TRBV19 and TRBJ1-4, with 9 bases aligning to TRBD1. From germline, CDR1 is LNHDA and CDR2 SQIVND (reference sequence). V trimming: 3 bases; J trimming: 6 bases; junction bases outside the gene matches: 5. This CDR3 region has 15 residues. This chain's CDR3 is CASSIVGQGYEKLFF. CDR3 nucleotides: TGTGCCAGTAGTATTGTCGGACAGGGGTATGAAAAACTGTTTTTT.

The chain combines TRBV15 with TRBJ1-1, with D maybe TRBD1 (6 bases). CDR1 LNHNV and CDR2 YYDKDF come from the germline V gene (reference sequence). The CDR3 extends over 14 amino acids. V was shortened by 4 bases and J by 0 bases, with 9 bases between the two germline ends. The CDR3 reads CATSTEGVNTEAFF. For the CDR3, the DNA is TGTGCCACCAGCACCGAGGGGGTGAACACTGAAGCTTTCTTT.

This clonotype was counted only a few times. The V call is TRBV12-3 or TRBV12-4, the J call TRBJ2-2; D is undetermined. Trimming removed 6 bases from V and 5 bases from J, with 7 bases in between. CDR3 length: 12 amino acids. In nucleotides, the CDR3 is TGTGCCAGCAGACTATTAACCGGGGAGCTGTTTTTT. Translation: CASRLLTGELFF.

V is TRBV2 and J is TRBJ1-3; TRBD1 might be the D (6 bases). Germline loops: CDR1 SNHLY, CDR2 FYNNEI. CDR3 length equals 16 residues. Trimming pared 4 bases from V and 0 bases from J, leaving 13 bases between. The CDR3 reads CASSATTGHSGNTIYF. CDR3 in DNA: TGTGCCAGCAGTGCTACCACGGGACACTCTGGAAACACCATATATTTT. The complete variable domain, with remaining parts taken from reference TRBV2 and TRBJ1-3, reads EPEVTQTPSHQVTQMGQEVILRCVPISNHLYFYWYRQILGQKVEFLVSFYNNEISEKSEIFDDQFSVERPDGSNFTLKIRSTKLEDSAMYFCASSATTGHSGNTIYFGEGSWLTVV.

This chain uses TRBV28 with TRBJ1-5; 7 bases match TRBD1. Per germline, CDR1 MDHEN and CDR2 SYDVKM. This CDR3 contains 16 residues. Germline trimming cut 2 bases from V and 2 bases from J; bases unmatched to any gene: 6. CDR3 sequence (DNA): TGTGCCAGCAGTTTACAGGGGGTTCGGGGCAATCAGCCCCAGCATTTT. It codes for CASSLQGVRGNQPQHF. The full variable domain, rest sourced from reference TRBV28 and TRBJ1-5, is DVKVTQSSRYLVKRTGEKVFLECVQDMDHENMFWYRQDPGLGLRLIYFSYDVKMKEKGDIPEGYSVSREKKERFSLILESASTNQTSMYLCASSLQGVRGNQPQHFGDGTRLSIL.

The V gene is TRBV20-1, the J gene TRBJ1-6; D ambiguous. Looked up from germline, CDR1 is DFQATT and CDR2 is SNEGSKA (reference sequence). This CDR3 contains 13 residues. V lost 5 bases to trimming and J lost 9 bases, with 14 bases between them. Here the CDR3 reads CSASGRLGSPLHF. The CDR3 bases are TGCAGTGCTTCAGGCAGACTGGGTTCACCCCTCCACTTT.

This chain joins TRBV10-3 and TRBJ2-2, with 11 bases that match TRBD2. The germline CDR1 and CDR2 sequences are ENHRY and SYGVKD. Trimming cost V 3 bases and J 5 bases; bases outside gene matches: 5. The CDR3 totals 16 residues. The CDR3 DNA sequence: TGTGCCATCAGTGAATTAGCGGGAGGGAGGACCGGGGAGCTGTTTTTT. Its protein is CAISELAGGRTGELFF.

On this clonotype itself: One end of the junction varies from germline; a read error may be responsible. The V call is TRBV19, the J call TRBJ1-1; perhaps TRBD1 as D (5 bases). The CDR3 has 11 amino acids. Per the germline V gene, CDR1 is LNHDA and CDR2 is SQIVND (reference sequence). The CDR3 spells CASSGGSEASF. In nucleotides, the CDR3 is TGTGCCAGTAGTGGGGGGAGTGAAGCTTCCTTT.

Only a few counts were recorded for this clonotype. The chain carries TRBV5-1 and TRBJ1-2; no definite D call. The CDR3 is 13 residues long. Trimming cost V 0 bases and J 6 bases, with 9 bases left between them. CDR1 is SGHRS, CDR2 YFSETQ, per germline. For the CDR3, the DNA is TGCGCCAGCAGCTTGGTTTACACGGATGGCTACACCTTC. It specifies CASSLVYTDGYTF.

This clonotype occurred many times. The rearrangement links TRBV10-2 to TRBJ1-6; D uncertain. The V and J ends lost 8 bases and 9 bases respectively, with 20 bases between them. CDR1 is WSHSY and CDR2 is SAAADI in the germline V gene. The CDR3 has 15 residues. The CDR3 is CASGPGPSSGSPLHF. The CDR3 nucleotides read TGCGCCAGCGGCCCTGGTCCTAGTTCCGGTTCACCCCTCCACTTT.

This clonotype was seen a handful of times. V gene TRBV7-2 combines with J gene TRBJ2-7; TRBD1 matches at 12 bases. Germline CDR1 and CDR2: SGHTA and FQGNSA. The junction had 9 bases not matched to a gene; V was cut back by 4 bases and J by 11 bases. The CDR3 runs 14 residues. The CDR3 here is CASSSGQGAPQEYF. For the CDR3, the DNA is TGTGCCAGCAGCTCGGGACAGGGGGCTCCCCAAGAGTACTTC.

Details on this clonotype: Given a much more abundant clone one base away, this may be a read error. The chain has TRBV10-3 and TRBJ1-6, with D hard to call. The CDR3 loop spans 13 amino acids. Germline CDR1 is ENHRY and CDR2 is SYGVKD. The V end lost 5 bases, the J end lost 6 bases, and 8 bases lay between the germline ends. The CDR3: CAISYGVNSPLHF. CDR3 DNA sequence: TGTGCCATCAGTTACGGGGTTAATTCACCCCTCCACTTT.

The rearrangement links TRBV7-9 to TRBJ1-2; 12 bases line up with TRBD1. V shed 5 bases, J shed 7 bases, and the junction held 14 bases outside the gene matches. Germline-derived CDR1 and CDR2 are SEHNR and FQNEAQ (reference sequence). This CDR3 has 17 residues. In nucleotides, the CDR3 is TGTGCCAGCAGCCAACCGGGACAGGGGGCATCAGTGGGTGGCTACACCTTC. Protein: CASSQPGQGASVGGYTF.

This clonotype was detected many times. V is TRBV29-1 and J is TRBJ2-5; 7 nucleotides match TRBD2. This CDR3 has 13 residues. Germline loops: CDR1 SQVTM, CDR2 ANQGSEA. Losses at the gene ends were 3 bases for V and 0 bases for J; bases not matched to a gene: 1. The CDR3 DNA is TGCAGCGTTGATGGGAGGGACCAAGAGACCCAGTACTTC. Its translation is CSVDGRDQETQYF.

This clonotype was seen once. The CDR3 nucleotides read TGTGCCAGTAGTGGGGGTTTGACTGAAGCTTTCTTT. It encodes CASSGGLTEAFF. The V call is TRBV7-2, the J call TRBJ1-1; a possible D gene is TRBD1 (5 bases). Germline V gene lookup returns CDR1 SGHTA and CDR2 FQGNSA. Trimming removed 9 bases from V and 5 bases from J, with 13 bases in between. This CDR3 has 12 amino acids.

Ten or more counts support this clonotype. The V gene is TRBV7-9, the J gene TRBJ1-1; 8 bases are shared with TRBD1. Losses at the gene ends were 5 bases for V and 4 bases for J; bases not matched to a gene: 3. The CDR3 sequence is 13 residues long. The V gene's germline CDR1 is SEHNR and CDR2 FQNEAQ (reference sequence). This CDR3 is CASSDRGPTEAFF. The CDR3 DNA is TGTGCCAGCAGCGACAGGGGACCCACTGAAGCTTTCTTT.